The T cell receptor beta chain under discussion was sequenced for a study of OX40 agonist ivuxolimab in advanced cancers. About the research overall: Each patient was given ivuxolimab into a vein every 2 weeks, at 0.01 to 10 mg/kg.

Sequenced by immunoSEQ multiplex PCR; TCRdb stores in-frame clones only, minus some. The table has about 74,000 clones, roughly 90% seen once; the top ten hold over 0.75%. V lost 3 bases and J lost 8; bases outside the gene matches: 6. Germline loops: CDR1 SGHTA, CDR2 FQGTGA. CDR3 length: 13 residues. The specimen comprised CD4+ or CD8+ T cells sorted from blood, sampled in a trial of the OX40 agonist ivuxolimab. This receptor was identified in an adult with an advanced solid tumor such as melanoma, head and neck, liver or kidney cancer. The V call is TRBV7-3, the J call TRBJ1-2; TRBD1 aligns across 7 bases. CDR3 protein: CASSLTGTEGYTF. The CDR3 DNA reads TGTGCCAGCAGCTTGACAGGGACGGAGGGCTACACCTTC.